This TCR beta chain is from a study of blood T cells in healthy people across ages. Combining a sample-barcoded 5' primer with a J-beta primer mix, a second PCR ran for roughly 7 to 11 cycles. With 12 random nucleotides, a template-switch adaptor tagged each individual cDNA molecule. TCRdb re-called the 5' RACE reads through MiXCR, storing one row per CDR3 protein. The table includes 780,000 or so distinct CDR3 sequences, approximately 60% detected once. The CDR3 spans 13 residues. Germline CDR1 is MGHRA and CDR2 is YSYEKL. The V end was cut by 4 bases, the J end by 3 bases, with 10 bases between. The clonotype comes from a middle-aged man in good health. Sequencing was carried out using blood. This chain joins TRBV4-1 and TRBJ2-7; D is ambiguous. Here the CDR3 reads CASSRGSGYEQYF. CDR3 nucleotide sequence: TGCGCCAGCAGCCGGGGTTCTGGCTACGAGCAGTACTTC.